This TCR beta chain originates from a study of shared clonotypes between healthy human individuals. General study results and limits: Tissue TCR repertoires likely differ from these blood-only repertoires. In the sorted subsets, rarefaction showed sequencing was incomplete despite large depth. In general, naive subsets displayed greater estimated richness than memory subsets did.

Trimming took 4 bases from V and 3 from J, leaving 14 bases between them. The germline V gene encodes CDR1 SGHDT and CDR2 YYEEEE. The length of the CDR3 is 15 residues. Comments on this clone: Its antigen is unknown.

CD45RO negativity and positive selection for CCR7 defined naive CD8 cells, a population that excluded terminally differentiated effector memory CD45RA+ cells. Clones were sequenced by immunoSEQ multiplex PCR, and TCRdb holds only the in-frame ones, with some missing. The sample consists of around 2,100,000 clones, about 95% of them appearing once. The sample consisted of naive CD8+ T cells sorted from blood. This sequence joins TRBV5-6 and TRBJ2-1; maybe TRBD1 (6 bases). The TCR sequence derives from a man younger than 35 in good health. In nucleotides, the CDR3 is TGTGCCAGCAGCCAAGGCCAGGGGAACTACAATGAGCAGTTCTTC. Encoded protein: CASSQGQGNYNEQFF.